These T cell receptor beta chains were read from a single sample in a study of shared clonotypes between healthy human individuals. The repertoire was sequenced with immunoSEQ multiplex PCR; TCRdb's copy has only in-frame clones and lacks some. Among a few hundred thousand clones listed, less than 85% were seen once. What was sequenced was memory CD4+ T cells sorted from blood. Receptor source: a man aged 25-45 years in good health. Both conserved end residues are part of each CDR3. D genes are given only for firm matches. Only part of the rows carry a size: once, few, many, or a class if the clone is expanded.

J | size | D | V | DNA | CDR3
TRBJ1-1 | many | - | TRBV6-1 | TGTGCCAGCAGTGAAAAGGAGGACTACACTGAAGCTTTCTTT | CASSEKEDYTEAFF
TRBJ2-2 | - | - | TRBV7-8 | TGTGCCAGCAGCTCAAGACAGGGAGGGATTGCCGGGGAGCTGTTTTTT | CASSSRQGGIAGELFF
TRBJ2-3 | - | - | TRBV7-9 | TGTGCCAGCAGCCCCTCCCTTCGTGGCCTAAGCACAGATACGCAGTATTTT | CASSPSLRGLSTDTQYF
TRBJ2-3 | - | - | TRBV6-6 | TGTGCCAGCAGTTACTCCAGCCCGGGGACAGATACGCAGTATTTT | CASSYSSPGTDTQYF
TRBJ2-7 | once | - | TRBV7-4 | TGTGCCAGCAGCTCCAGACAGGAGAGAATTTACGAGCAGTACTTC | CASSSRQERIYEQYF
TRBJ1-4 | - | TRBD1 | TRBV5-1 | TGCGCCAGCAGCCGCAACGGACAGGGTCTTGAAGAAAAACTGTTTTTT | CASSRNGQGLEEKLFF
TRBJ2-6 | - | TRBD1 | TRBV14 | TGTGCCAGCAGCCGGACAGGGCTGGGGGCCAACGTCCTGACTTTC | CASSRTGLGANVLTF
TRBJ2-7 | once | - | TRBV5-6 | TGTGCCAGCAGCCGGGAGAGATACGAGCAGTACTTC | CASSRERYEQYF
TRBJ1-3 | - | - | TRBV7-2 | TGTGCCAGCAGCTTGATGACAGCAGGAAACACCATATATTTT | CASSLMTAGNTIYF
TRBJ2-2 | - | TRBD2 | TRBV11-3 | TGTGCCAGCAGCTTCGGCGGGAGGGCTGGCACCGGGGAGCTGTTTTTT | CASSFGGRAGTGELFF
TRBJ2-7 | - | - | TRBV7-9 | TGTGCCAGCAGCTTTGAGGGAGTGTCCTACGAGCAGTACTTC | CASSFEGVSYEQYF
TRBJ1-1 | - | - | TRBV5-1 | TGCGCCAGCAGCTCTCAGGGGAACACTGAAGCTTTCTTT | CASSSQGNTEAFF
TRBJ1-2 | few | - | TRBV5-4 | TGTGCCAGCAGCGTGAACCAGGGAGCGGGCGGCTACACCTTC | CASSVNQGAGGYTF
TRBJ2-3 | - | - | TRBV4-1 | TGCGCCAGCAGCCAACTGACCGTCAGGGATACGCAGTATTTT | CASSQLTVRDTQYF
TRBJ2-7 | - | - | TRBV5-5 | TGTGCCAGCAGCCCCGTGGGACGGGCGGCCGAGCAGTACTTC | CASSPVGRAAEQYF
TRBJ1-4 | - | - | TRBV6-1 | TGTGCCAGCAAACCGGGACATGGGGAAGAAAAACTGTTTTTT | CASKPGHGEEKLFF
TRBJ2-2 | - | - | TRBV7-9 | TGTGCCAGCGGGAGGGGGCTGAACACCGGGGAGCTGTTTTTT | CASGRGLNTGELFF
TRBJ1-2 | - | TRBD1 | TRBV7-9 | TGTGCCAGCAGCCTCGGGACAGGTGGGGGAAGATTGGCTGGCTACACCTTC | CASSLGTGGGRLAGYTF
TRBJ1-1 | - | - | TRBV7-2 | TGTGCCAGCAGCTTAGCGGGAAAGGATACTGAAGCTTTCTTT | CASSLAGKDTEAFF
TRBJ1-2 | few | - | TRBV7-9 | TGTGCCAGCAGCTTCCGGACACAGAACTATGGCTACACCTTC | CASSFRTQNYGYTF
TRBJ2-3 | - | - | TRBV7-8 | TGTGCCAGCAGCTCGCAGGGATCTACATGGACGCAGTATTTT | CASSSQGSTWTQYF
TRBJ2-6 | - | - | TRBV7-7 | TGTGCTAGCAGCTCTACAGGGATCCGGAGCCTTCGCTCTGGGGCCAACGTCCTGACTTTC | CASSSTGIRSLRSGANVLTF
TRBJ2-7 | - | TRBD1 | TRBV5-1 | TGCGCCAGCAGCTTGGTTACAGGGGGGACCTACGAGCAGTACTTC | CASSLVTGGTYEQYF
TRBJ1-1 | once | - | TRBV15 | TGTGCCACCAGCAGAGGATTTAGACTCACGGAGGACACTGAAGCTTTCTTT | CATSRGFRLTEDTEAFF
TRBJ2-5 | - | - | TRBV5-6 | TGTGCCAGCAGCTTGGGAGGGGCACGAGAGACCCAGTACTTC | CASSLGGARETQYF
TRBJ2-3 | - | TRBD2 | TRBV6-5 | TGTGCCAGCAGTTCCGGAGCGGGAGCGGCAGATACGCAGTATTTT | CASSSGAGAADTQYF
TRBJ2-4 | - | TRBD1 | TRBV18 | TGTGCCAGCTCACAAGCAGACAGGGGGATGGACATTCAGTACTTC | CASSQADRGMDIQYF
TRBJ2-3 | - | - | TRBV7-8 | TGTGCCAGCAGCGGTCAGAGCACAGATACGCAGTATTTT | CASSGQSTDTQYF
TRBJ1-2 | - | - | TRBV2 | TGTGCCAGCAGTGATTCTACTTACTATGGCTACACCTTC | CASSDSTYYGYTF
TRBJ2-3 | - | - | TRBV27 | TGTGCCAGCAGTCCCAGGGGGCTAGCGGGACGCACAGATACGCAGTATTTT | CASSPRGLAGRTDTQYF
TRBJ2-5 | - | TRBD2 | TRBV11-2 | TGTGCCAGCAGCTTAGAAGGAGCGGGGCAGGAAGAGACCCAGTACTTC | CASSLEGAGQEETQYF
TRBJ2-7 | once | - | TRBV2 | TGTGCCAGCAGTGAATTACGGGGGACCCACGAGCAGTACTTC | CASSELRGTHEQYF
TRBJ2-2 | - | TRBD1 | TRBV19 | TGTGCCAGTAGTGCAGACAGGGTGGGAAGGGGCACCGGGGAGCTGTTTTTT | CASSADRVGRGTGELFF
TRBJ1-1 | - | - | TRBV18 | TGTGCCAGCTCACAGGACTTTTTTTCTGAAGCTTTCTTT | CASSQDFFSEAFF
TRBJ2-1 | - | TRBD2 | TRBV5-1 | TGCGCCAGCAGCCCACCCTTAGCGGGAGGGGCAAATGAGCAGTTCTTC | CASSPPLAGGANEQFF
TRBJ2-7 | - | - | TRBV23-1 | TGCGCCAGCAGTCAACCTACCCTCCGATTGACCTACGAGCAGTACTTC | CASSQPTLRLTYEQYF
TRBJ2-3 | - | - | TRBV5-6 | TGTGCCAGCAGCAAACGCGGGCCCAGCGTGGGAGGAGATACGCAGTATTTT | CASSKRGPSVGGDTQYF
TRBJ2-1 | - | TRBD1 | TRBV10-3 | TGTGCCATCGGCCTGGGACAGGGTACCAATGAGCAGTTCTTC | CAIGLGQGTNEQFF
TRBJ2-1 | few | - | TRBV7-2 | TGTGCCAGCAGTGCCGGGCGGAGCTCCTACAATGAGCAGTTCTTC | CASSAGRSSYNEQFF
TRBJ2-1 | - | - | TRBV27 | TGTGCCACCCCAAAGGAGGATGAGCAGTTCTTC | CATPKEDEQFF
TRBJ2-5 | - | - | TRBV5-1 | TGCGCCAGCTACCCCGGGACATCTCAAGAGACCCAGTACTTC | CASYPGTSQETQYF
TRBJ2-3 | - | - | TRBV10-3 | TGTGCCATCAGTGAGTCAGATCGAGCTCACACGCAGTATTTT | CAISESDRAHTQYF
TRBJ2-3 | few | TRBD2 | TRBV27 | TGTGCCAGCAGTGCGGGAGGGGGAGATACGCAGTATTTT | CASSAGGGDTQYF
TRBJ2-5 | few | TRBD2 | TRBV18 | TGTGCCAGCTCACCATTAAGTAGCGGGACACAAGAGACCCAGTACTTC | CASSPLSSGTQETQYF
TRBJ1-4 | - | - | TRBV7-9 | TGTGCCAGCAGCACATTACAGGGACATAATGAAAAACTGTTTTTT | CASSTLQGHNEKLFF
TRBJ2-3 | - | TRBD2 | TRBV2 | TGTGCCAGCGGCGCGGGGGGCGTTACAGATACGCAGTATTTT | CASGAGGVTDTQYF
TRBJ1-1 | - | TRBD1 | TRBV29-1 | TGCAGCGTTACGGACAGGGGTTGGACTGAAGCTTTCTTT | CSVTDRGWTEAFF
TRBJ2-5 | - | - | TRBV28 | TGTGCCAGCAGCTACGGGACATTCGGAGAGACCCAGTACTTC | CASSYGTFGETQYF
TRBJ2-2 | few | - | TRBV5-5 | TGTGCCAGCAGCTTGGGCGGGATTGTTGCCGGGGAGCTGTTTTTT | CASSLGGIVAGELFF
TRBJ2-7 | - | TRBD1 | TRBV6-1 | TGTGCCAGCAGTGCCGGGACAGGGGCGTTCTACGAGCAGTACTTC | CASSAGTGAFYEQYF
TRBJ2-7 | - | TRBD2 | TRBV28 | TGTGCCAGCAGTTCTCCCCACAGCGGGGTAAGCTCCTACGAGCAGTACTTC | CASSSPHSGVSSYEQYF